These 16 T cell receptor beta chains were all obtained from the same sample, sequenced in a study of CD8+CD57+ T cells in acquired aplastic anemia (dated by TCRdb to the late 2010s). Data came from an Illumina HiSeq 2000. Genomic DNA was used as template for profiling of TCR beta VDJ combinations and CDR3 sequences. TCRdb handled the public reads itself, with Q25 trimming in fastp and clone calling in MiXCR, and kept productive beta chains. Every CDR3 protein is listed once, alongside the most common genes and DNA of its rows. The sample table records approximately 190,000 distinct CDR3 sequences; 48% of these occur just once. The ten largest clones represent around 8.8% of the sample. Patients chosen for sequencing had shown expansion of CD8+CD57+ cells by flow cytometry. Input material: sorted CD4+, CD8+, or CD8+CD57+ T cells (not recorded which) from PBMCs. The receptors were sampled from a human donor with aplastic anemia.

The V gene is TRBV24-1, the J gene TRBJ2-2; 10 bases align to TRBD2. This CDR3 has 16 residues. Trimming at V came to 6 bases and at J to 3 bases, leaving 6 bases not matched to a gene. The V gene's germline CDR1 is KGHDR and CDR2 SFDVKD. DNA for the CDR3: TGTGCCACCAGTTTAGCGGGGGGACGCGACACCGGGGAGCTGTTTTTT. Translated: CATSLAGGRDTGELFF.

This clonotype occurred many times. The chain recombines TRBV5-4 with TRBJ1-2; D remains ambiguous. The V end was cut by 4 bases, the J end by 5 bases, with 15 bases between. This CDR3 has 14 residues. CDR1 SGHNT and CDR2 YYREEE come from the germline V gene (reference sequence). As DNA, the CDR3 is TGTGCCAGCAGCCTCGCGACGGGGAAATATGGCTACACCTTC. Translated: CASSLATGKYGYTF.

The genes are TRBV2 and TRBJ2-7; 10 bases are a match to TRBD2. The CDR3 is made up of 15 amino acids. With 1 base clipped from V and 6 bases from J, the junction kept 6 bases outside the gene matches. Per germline, CDR1 SNHLY and CDR2 FYNNEI. The CDR3 loop reads CASSEGVAGGSEQYF. Here the CDR3 DNA reads TGTGCCAGCAGTGAAGGGGTAGCGGGAGGTTCCGAGCAGTACTTC.

The CDR3 is CASSLEQDNEQFF. The DNA for the CDR3 is TGTGCCAGCAGCTTGGAGCAGGACAATGAGCAGTTCTTC. The J gene is TRBJ2-1, the V gene TRBV5-4; no clear D. The germline V and J ends were trimmed by 0 bases and 5 bases, with 6 bases remaining between them. The CDR3 has 13 amino acids. The germline gives CDR1 SGHNT, CDR2 YYREEE (reference sequence).

The J gene is TRBJ2-1, the V gene TRBV2; D is uncertain. V lost 3 bases, J lost 10 bases, and 7 bases lay in between. Germline V gene data show CDR1 as SNHLY and CDR2 as FYNNEI. There are 11 residues in the CDR3. CDR3 DNA sequence: TGTGCCAGCAGTGACATCGGCGAGCAGTTCTTC. Protein sequence: CASSDIGEQFF.

This clonotype appeared many times. V usage is TRBV10-2 and J usage is TRBJ2-3; 9 bases match TRBD2. V gave up 1 base and J gave up 2 bases; unmatched junction bases: 7. Germline V gene data show CDR1 as WSHSY and CDR2 as SAAADI. The CDR3 has 17 residues. The CDR3 DNA reads TGCGCCAGCAGTGAGTTCTCGGTAGCGGGAGACACAGATACGCAGTATTTT. It translates to CASSEFSVAGDTDTQYF.

This clonotype was seen ten or more times. The V call is TRBV5-1, the J call TRBJ2-5; perhaps TRBD1 as D (6 bases). The CDR3 has 14 residues. Trimming took 4 bases from V and 5 from J, leaving 15 bases between them. CDR1 and CDR2 from the germline V gene are SGHRS and YFSETQ. DNA of the CDR3: TGCGCCAGCAGCGCGCAACAGGGACCGGAGACCCAGTACTTC. Translating it yields CASSAQQGPETQYF.

This chain links TRBV7-8 with TRBJ2-7; 9 bases align to TRBD2. This CDR3 has 15 residues. Unmatched junction bases numbered 5, after V lost 1 base and J lost 4 bases. The germline V gene encodes CDR1 SGHVS and CDR2 FQNEAQ. CDR3 DNA sequence: TGTGCCAGCAGCTTAGAAGGCGGGGGGGTATACGAGCAGTACTTC. It codes for CASSLEGGGVYEQYF. The whole variable domain, filled in from reference TRBV7-8 and TRBJ2-7, reads GAGVSQSPRYKVAKRGQDVALRCDPISGHVSLFWYQQALGQGPEFLTYFQNEAQLDKSGLPSDRFFAERPEGSVSTLKIQRTQQEDSAVYLCASSLEGGGVYEQYFGPGTRLTVT.

The chain joins TRBV19 to TRBJ1-5; D perhaps matches TRBD1 (5 bases). Germline V gene data show CDR1 as LNHDA and CDR2 as SQIVND (reference sequence). V was trimmed by 5 bases and J by 5 bases, leaving 16 bases between them. CDR3 length equals 15 residues. The CDR3 loop reads CASSLGTPWDQPQHF. The CDR3 bases are TGTGCCAGTAGTCTCGGGACGCCCTGGGATCAGCCCCAGCATTTT.

Worth noting for this clonotype: An end of the junction differs from the germline gene, which may be a read error. The genes are TRBV12-3 or TRBV12-4 and TRBJ2-7; 10 bases match TRBD2. The CDR3 length is 14 residues. The CDR3 loop reads CAGSLAGASYEQYF. The CDR3 DNA is TGTGCCGGCAGTCTAGCGGGGGCTTCCTACGAGCAGTACTTC.

This chain uses TRBV11-2 with TRBJ1-2, with 8 bases fitting TRBD1. The CDR3 extends over 15 amino acids. V gave up 0 bases and J gave up 7 bases; unmatched junction bases: 7. The V gene's germline CDR1 is SGHAT and CDR2 FQNNGV. The CDR3 DNA follows: TGTGCCAGCAGCTTAGATCGGGCAGGGGGCACTGGCTACACCTTC. Translation: CASSLDRAGGTGYTF.

Remarks on this clonotype: Because the CDR3 is missing its conserved closing phenylalanine or tryptophan, this is likely a read error. The chain employs TRBV20-1 and TRBJ2-2; maybe TRBD1 (5 bases). Germline V gives CDR1 DFQATT, CDR2 SNEGSKA (reference sequence). Trimming cost V 3 bases and J 0 bases, with 11 bases left between them. The CDR3 is 15 amino acids. The CDR3 protein is CSARRQIPNTGELFS. The CDR3 DNA is TGCAGTGCTAGGAGACAGATACCGAACACCGGGGAGCTGTTTTCT.

This clonotype has a count of ten or more. CDR3 sequence: CASSPEARDTQYF. In DNA form, the CDR3 reads TGCGCCAGCAGCCCGGAGGCCCGGGATACGCAGTATTTT. The chain uses TRBV5-1 and TRBJ2-3; tentatively, D is TRBD2 (5 bases). This CDR3 comprises 13 residues. Trimming shortened V by 4 bases and J by 6 bases, and 12 bases separated the two germline ends. The germline V gene has CDR1 SGHRS and CDR2 YFSETQ.

The chain is built from TRBV29-1 and TRBJ2-5, with D hard to call. This CDR3 is built from 12 residues. CDR1 and CDR2 (germline): SQVTM, ANQGSEA. V lost 4 bases and J 2 bases, leaving 8 bases between the germline ends. The CDR3 DNA follows: TGCAGCGTTGTTCCAATACAAGAGACCCAGTACTTC. This gives the protein CSVVPIQETQYF. The full variable domain, its missing parts supplied by reference TRBV29-1 and TRBJ2-5, is SAVISQKPSRDICQRGTSLTIQCQVDSQVTMMFWYRQQPGQSLTLIATANQGSEATYESGFVIDKFPISRPNLTFSTLTVSNMSPEDSSIYLCSVVPIQETQYFGPGTRLLVL.

Here the CDR3 reads CASSLGGQGVRTGELFF. CDR3 DNA: TGTGCCAGCAGCTTAGGGGGACAGGGGGTTCGCACCGGGGAGCTGTTTTTT. V gene TRBV7-8 combines with J gene TRBJ2-2; 11 bases are a match to TRBD1. V lost 1 base and J lost 4; bases outside the gene matches: 5. The CDR3 consists of 17 residues. CDR1 SGHVS and CDR2 FQNEAQ come from the germline V gene.

This clonotype was seen at least ten times. This chain uses TRBV7-9 with TRBJ2-1, with D tentatively TRBD1 (5 bases). The V end was cut by 5 bases, the J end by 3 bases, with 11 bases between. In germline, CDR1 is SEHNR, CDR2 FQNEAQ (reference sequence). This CDR3 comprises 14 residues. CDR3 region: CASSPQDRYNEQFF. The CDR3 bases are TGTGCCAGCAGCCCACAGGACCGCTACAATGAGCAGTTCTTC. The variable domain in full, completed from reference TRBV7-9 and TRBJ2-1, reads DTGVSQNPRHKITKRGQNVTFRCDPISEHNRLYWYRQTLGQGPEFLTYFQNEAQLEKSRLLSDRFSAERPKGSFSTLEIQRTEQGDSAMYLCASSPQDRYNEQFFGPGTRLTVL.